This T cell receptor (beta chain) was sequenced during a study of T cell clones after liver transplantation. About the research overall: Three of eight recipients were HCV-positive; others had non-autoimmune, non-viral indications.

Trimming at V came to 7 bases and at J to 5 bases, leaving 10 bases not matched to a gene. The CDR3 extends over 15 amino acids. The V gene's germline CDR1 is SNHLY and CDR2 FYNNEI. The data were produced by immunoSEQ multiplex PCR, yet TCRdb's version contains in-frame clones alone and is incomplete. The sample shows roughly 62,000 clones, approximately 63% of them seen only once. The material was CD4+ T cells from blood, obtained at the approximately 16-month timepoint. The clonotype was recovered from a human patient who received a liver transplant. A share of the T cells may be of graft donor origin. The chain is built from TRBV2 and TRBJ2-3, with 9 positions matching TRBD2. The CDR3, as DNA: TGTGCCAGCAAGGCGGGGGGGCATCCTATAGATACGCAGTATTTT. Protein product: CASKAGGHPIDTQYF. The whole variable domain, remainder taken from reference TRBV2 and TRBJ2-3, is EPEVTQTPSHQVTQMGQEVILRCVPISNHLYFYWYRQILGQKVEFLVSFYNNEISEKSEIFDDQFSVERPDGSNFTLKIRSTKLEDSAMYFCASKAGGHPIDTQYFGPGTRLTVL.